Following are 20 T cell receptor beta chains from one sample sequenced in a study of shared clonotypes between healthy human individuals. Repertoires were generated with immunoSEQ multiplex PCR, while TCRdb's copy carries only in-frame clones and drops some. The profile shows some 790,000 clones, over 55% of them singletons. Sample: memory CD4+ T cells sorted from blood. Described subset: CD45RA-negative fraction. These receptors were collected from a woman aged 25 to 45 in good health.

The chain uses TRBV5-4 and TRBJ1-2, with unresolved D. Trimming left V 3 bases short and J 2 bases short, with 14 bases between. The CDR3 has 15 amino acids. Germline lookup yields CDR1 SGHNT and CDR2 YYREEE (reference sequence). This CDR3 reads CASSWSSQKNYGYTF. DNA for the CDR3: TGTGCCAGCAGCTGGTCATCACAGAAGAACTATGGCTACACCTTC.

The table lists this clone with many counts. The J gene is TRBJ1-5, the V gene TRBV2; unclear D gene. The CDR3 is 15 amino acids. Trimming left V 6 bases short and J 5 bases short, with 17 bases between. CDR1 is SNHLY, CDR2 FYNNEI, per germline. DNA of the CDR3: TGTGCCAGCAGGCTAGGCCGAGACTTTTATCAGCCCCAGCATTTT. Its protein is CASRLGRDFYQPQHF.

The CDR3: CASRTDRGHTEKLFF. CDR3 in DNA: TGCGCCAGCAGGACGGACAGGGGACACACCGAAAAACTGTTTTTT. V and J are TRBV5-1 and TRBJ1-4; TRBD1 agrees at 9 bases. This CDR3 comprises 15 residues. From germline, CDR1 is SGHRS and CDR2 YFSETQ. The V gene end was trimmed by 5 bases and the J gene end by 8 bases; junction bases not matched to a gene: 10. The entire variable domain, with the rest obtained from reference TRBV5-1 and TRBJ1-4, is as follows: KAGVTQTPRYLIKTRGQQVTLSCSPISGHRSVSWYQQTPGQGLQFLFEYFSETQRNKGNFPGRFSGRQFSNSRSEMNVSTLELGDSALYLCASRTDRGHTEKLFFGSGTQLSVL.

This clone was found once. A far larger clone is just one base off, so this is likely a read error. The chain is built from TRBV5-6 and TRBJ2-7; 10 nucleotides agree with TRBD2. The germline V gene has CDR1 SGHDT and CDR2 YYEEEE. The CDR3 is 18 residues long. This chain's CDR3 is CVSSLRSSGSPRSYEQYF. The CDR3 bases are TGTGTCAGCAGCTTACGATCTAGCGGGAGCCCACGCTCCTACGAGCAGTACTTC.

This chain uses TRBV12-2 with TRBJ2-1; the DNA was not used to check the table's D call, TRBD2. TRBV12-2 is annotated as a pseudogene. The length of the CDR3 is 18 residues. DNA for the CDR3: TGTGCAAGTCGCTTGAGACAGACTAGCGGGAAGTGCTACAATGAGCAGTTCTTC. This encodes CASRLRQTSGKCYNEQFF.

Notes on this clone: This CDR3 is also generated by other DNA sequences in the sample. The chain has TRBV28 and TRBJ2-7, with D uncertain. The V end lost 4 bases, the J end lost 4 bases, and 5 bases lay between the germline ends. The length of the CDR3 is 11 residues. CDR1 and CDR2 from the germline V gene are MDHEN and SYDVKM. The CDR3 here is CASSYLYEQYF. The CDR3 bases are TGTGCCAGCAGTTACTTATACGAGCAGTACTTC.

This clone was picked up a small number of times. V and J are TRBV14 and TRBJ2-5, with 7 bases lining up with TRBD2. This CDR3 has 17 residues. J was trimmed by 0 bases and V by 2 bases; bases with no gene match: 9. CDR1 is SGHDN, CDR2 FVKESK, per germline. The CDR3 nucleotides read TGTGCCAGCAGCCAACGTCCTAGCGGTCTGTACCAAGAGACCCAGTACTTC. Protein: CASSQRPSGLYQETQYF.

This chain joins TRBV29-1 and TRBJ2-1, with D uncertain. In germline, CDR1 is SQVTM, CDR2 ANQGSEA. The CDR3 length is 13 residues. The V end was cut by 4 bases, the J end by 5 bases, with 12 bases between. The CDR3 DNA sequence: TGCAGCGTTGCAAGCTGGAGTAACAATGAGCAGTTCTTC. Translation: CSVASWSNNEQFF.

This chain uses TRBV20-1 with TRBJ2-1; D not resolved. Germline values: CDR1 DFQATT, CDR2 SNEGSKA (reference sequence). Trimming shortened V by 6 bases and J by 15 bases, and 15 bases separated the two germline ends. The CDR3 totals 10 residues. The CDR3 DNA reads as TGCAGTGCAGGTTCACGCAGACGGTTCTTC. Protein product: CSAGSRRRFF.

CDR3 residues: CASSLQGEDTEAFF. DNA for the CDR3: TGTGCCAGCTCACTACAGGGTGAGGACACTGAAGCTTTCTTT. The rearrangement uses TRBV18 and TRBJ1-1; D might be TRBD1 (6 bases). The CDR3 length is 14 residues. Deletions cut 4 bases from V and 3 bases from J, with 12 bases between. CDR1 is KGHSH, CDR2 LQKENI, per germline. Looking up the rest from reference TRBV18 and TRBJ1-1 gives the full variable domain: NAGVMQNPRHLVRRRGQEARLRCSPMKGHSHVYWYRQLPEEGLKFMVYLQKENIIDESGMPKERFSAEFPKEGPSILRIQQVVRGDSAAYFCASSLQGEDTEAFFGQGTRLTVV.

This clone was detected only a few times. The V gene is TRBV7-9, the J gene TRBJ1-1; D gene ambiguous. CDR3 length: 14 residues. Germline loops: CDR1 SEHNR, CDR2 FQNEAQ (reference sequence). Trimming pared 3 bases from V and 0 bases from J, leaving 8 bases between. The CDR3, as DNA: TGTGCCAGCAGCTTGATGCAGCTGAACACTGAAGCTTTCTTT. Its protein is CASSLMQLNTEAFF.

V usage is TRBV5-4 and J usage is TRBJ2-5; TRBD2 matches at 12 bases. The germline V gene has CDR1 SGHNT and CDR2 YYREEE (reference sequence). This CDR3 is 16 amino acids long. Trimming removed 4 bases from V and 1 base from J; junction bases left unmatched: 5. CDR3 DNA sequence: TGTGCCAGCAGCCGTGGGACTAGCGGGTTCCAAGAGACCCAGTACTTC. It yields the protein CASSRGTSGFQETQYF.

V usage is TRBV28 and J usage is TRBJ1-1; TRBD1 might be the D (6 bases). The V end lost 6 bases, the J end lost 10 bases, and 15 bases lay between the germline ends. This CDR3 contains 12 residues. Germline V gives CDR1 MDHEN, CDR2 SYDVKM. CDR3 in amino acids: CASRTTGIGAFF. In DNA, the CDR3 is TGTGCCAGCAGGACTACAGGGATCGGAGCTTTCTTT. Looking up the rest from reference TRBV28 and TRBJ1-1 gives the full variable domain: DVKVTQSSRYLVKRTGEKVFLECVQDMDHENMFWYRQDPGLGLRLIYFSYDVKMKEKGDIPEGYSVSREKKERFSLILESASTNQTSMYLCASRTTGIGAFFGQGTRLTVV.

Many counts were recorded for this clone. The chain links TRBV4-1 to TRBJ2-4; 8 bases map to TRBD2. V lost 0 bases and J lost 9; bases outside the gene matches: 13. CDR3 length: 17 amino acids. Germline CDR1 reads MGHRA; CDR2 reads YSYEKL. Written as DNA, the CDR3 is TGCGCCAGCAGCCAAGAAATGGGGGTAGCGGGACGGGGCATTCAGTACTTC. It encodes CASSQEMGVAGRGIQYF.

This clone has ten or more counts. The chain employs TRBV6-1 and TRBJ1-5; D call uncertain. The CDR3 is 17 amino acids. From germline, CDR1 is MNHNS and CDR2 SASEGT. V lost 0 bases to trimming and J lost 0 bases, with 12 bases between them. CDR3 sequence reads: CASSEAPLGSSNQPQHF. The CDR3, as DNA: TGTGCCAGCAGTGAAGCGCCCCTGGGCAGTAGCAATCAGCCCCAGCATTTT.

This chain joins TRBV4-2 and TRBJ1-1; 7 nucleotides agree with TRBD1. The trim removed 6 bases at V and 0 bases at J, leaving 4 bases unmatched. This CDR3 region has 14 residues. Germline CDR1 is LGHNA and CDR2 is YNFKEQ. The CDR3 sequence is CASRPTGMNTEAFF. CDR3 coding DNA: TGTGCCAGCAGGCCGACAGGGATGAACACTGAAGCTTTCTTT.

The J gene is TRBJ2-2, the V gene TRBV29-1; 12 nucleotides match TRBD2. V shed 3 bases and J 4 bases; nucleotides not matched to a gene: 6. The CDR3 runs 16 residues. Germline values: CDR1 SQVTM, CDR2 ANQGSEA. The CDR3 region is CSVELAGGPGTGELFF. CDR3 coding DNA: TGCAGCGTTGAGCTAGCGGGAGGGCCTGGCACCGGGGAGCTGTTTTTT.

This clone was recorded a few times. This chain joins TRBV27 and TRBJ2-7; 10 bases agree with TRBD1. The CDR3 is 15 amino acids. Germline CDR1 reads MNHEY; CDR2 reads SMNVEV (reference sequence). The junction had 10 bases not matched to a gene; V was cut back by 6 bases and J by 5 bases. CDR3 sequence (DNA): TGTGCCAGCAGGGCTACCGGGACAGGGGTTAACGAGCAGTACTTC. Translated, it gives CASRATGTGVNEQYF.

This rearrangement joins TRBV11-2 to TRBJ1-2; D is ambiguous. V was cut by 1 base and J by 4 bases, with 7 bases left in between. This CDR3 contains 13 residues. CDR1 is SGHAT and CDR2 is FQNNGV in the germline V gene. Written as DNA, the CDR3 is TGTGCCAGCAGCTTAGCAGGTTCCTATGGCTACACCTTC. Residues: CASSLAGSYGYTF.

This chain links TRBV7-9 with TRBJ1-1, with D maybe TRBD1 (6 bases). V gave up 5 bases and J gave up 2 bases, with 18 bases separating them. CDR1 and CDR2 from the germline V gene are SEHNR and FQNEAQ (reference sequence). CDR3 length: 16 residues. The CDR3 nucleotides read TGTGCCAGCAGCCCCTTTGAGGGGGGGAGAAACACTGAAGCTTTCTTT. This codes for CASSPFEGGRNTEAFF.